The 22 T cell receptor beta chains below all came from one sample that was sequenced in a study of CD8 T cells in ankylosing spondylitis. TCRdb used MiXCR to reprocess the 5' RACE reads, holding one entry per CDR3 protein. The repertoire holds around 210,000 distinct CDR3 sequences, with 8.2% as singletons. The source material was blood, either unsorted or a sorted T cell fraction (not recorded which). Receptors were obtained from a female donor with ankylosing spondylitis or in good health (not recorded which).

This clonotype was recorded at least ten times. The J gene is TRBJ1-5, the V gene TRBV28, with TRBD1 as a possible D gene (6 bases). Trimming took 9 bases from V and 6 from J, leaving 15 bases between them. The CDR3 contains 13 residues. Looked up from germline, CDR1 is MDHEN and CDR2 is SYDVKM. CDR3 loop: CASRTGLVQPQHF. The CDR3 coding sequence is TGTGCCAGTCGTACAGGGTTAGTTCAGCCCCAGCATTTT.

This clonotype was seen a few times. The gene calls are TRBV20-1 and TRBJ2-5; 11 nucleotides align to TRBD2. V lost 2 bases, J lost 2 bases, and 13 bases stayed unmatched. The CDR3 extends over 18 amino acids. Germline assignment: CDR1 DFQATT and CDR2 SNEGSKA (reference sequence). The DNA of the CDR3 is TGCAGTGCTAGATCCGGGACTAGCGGCTTTTGGGGACAAGAGACCCAGTACTTC. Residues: CSARSGTSGFWGQETQYF.

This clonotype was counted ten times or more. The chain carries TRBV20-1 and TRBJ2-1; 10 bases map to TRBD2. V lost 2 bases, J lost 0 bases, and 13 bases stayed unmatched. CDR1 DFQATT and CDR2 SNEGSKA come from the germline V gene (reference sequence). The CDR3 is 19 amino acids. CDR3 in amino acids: CSARTLSGRALSSYNEQFF. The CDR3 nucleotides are TGCAGTGCTAGAACCCTAAGCGGGAGGGCCTTAAGCTCCTACAATGAGCAGTTCTTC.

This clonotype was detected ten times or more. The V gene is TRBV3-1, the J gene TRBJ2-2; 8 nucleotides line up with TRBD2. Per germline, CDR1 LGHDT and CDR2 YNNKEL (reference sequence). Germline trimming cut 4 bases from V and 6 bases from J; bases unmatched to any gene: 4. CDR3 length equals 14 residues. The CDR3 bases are TGTGCCAGCAGCCCGAGCGGGAGCGCCGGGGAGCTGTTTTTT. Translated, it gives CASSPSGSAGELFF.

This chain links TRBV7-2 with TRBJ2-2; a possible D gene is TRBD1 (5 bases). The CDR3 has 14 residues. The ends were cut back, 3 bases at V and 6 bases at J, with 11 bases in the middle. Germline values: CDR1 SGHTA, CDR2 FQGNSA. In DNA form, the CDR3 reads TGTGCCAGCAGCTTGGTTAGGGGATCCGGGGAGCTGTTTTTT. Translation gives CASSLVRGSGELFF.

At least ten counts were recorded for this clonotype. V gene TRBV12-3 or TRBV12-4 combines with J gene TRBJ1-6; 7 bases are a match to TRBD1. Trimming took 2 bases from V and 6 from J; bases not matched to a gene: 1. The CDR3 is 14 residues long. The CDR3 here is CASSLQGGNSPLHF. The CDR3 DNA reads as TGTGCCAGCAGTTTACAGGGGGGTAATTCACCCCTCCACTTT.

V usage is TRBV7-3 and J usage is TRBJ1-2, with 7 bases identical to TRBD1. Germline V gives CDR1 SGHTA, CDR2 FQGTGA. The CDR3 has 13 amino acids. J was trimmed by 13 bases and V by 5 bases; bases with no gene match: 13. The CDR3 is CASSQGQLRGLTF. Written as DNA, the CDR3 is TGTGCCAGCAGCCAGGGACAGTTGAGAGGGCTCACCTTC. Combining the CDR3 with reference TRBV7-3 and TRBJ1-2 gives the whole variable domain GAGVSQTPSNKVTEKGKYVELRCDPISGHTALYWYRQSLGQGPEFLIYFQGTGAADDSGLPNDRFFAVRPEGSVSTLKIQRTERGDSAVYLCASSQGQLRGLTFGSGTRLTVV.

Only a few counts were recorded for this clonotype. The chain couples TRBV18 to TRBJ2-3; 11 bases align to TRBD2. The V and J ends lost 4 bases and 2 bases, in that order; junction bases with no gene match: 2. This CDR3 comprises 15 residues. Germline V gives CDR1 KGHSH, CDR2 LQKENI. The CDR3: CASSQTSGATDTQYF. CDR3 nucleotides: TGTGCCAGCTCACAGACTAGCGGGGCCACAGATACGCAGTATTTT.

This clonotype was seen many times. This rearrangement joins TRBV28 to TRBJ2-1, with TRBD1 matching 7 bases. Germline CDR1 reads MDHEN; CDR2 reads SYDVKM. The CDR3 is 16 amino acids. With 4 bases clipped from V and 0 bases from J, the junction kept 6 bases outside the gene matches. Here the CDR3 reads CASSSSRGSSYNEQFF. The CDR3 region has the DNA TGTGCCAGCAGTTCGAGCAGGGGGAGCTCCTACAATGAGCAGTTCTTC.

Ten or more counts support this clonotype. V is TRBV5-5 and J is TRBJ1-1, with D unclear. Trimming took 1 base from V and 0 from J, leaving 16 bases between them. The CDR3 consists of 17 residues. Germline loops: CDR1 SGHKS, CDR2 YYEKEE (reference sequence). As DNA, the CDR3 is TGTGCCAGCAGCTTGCGTTTGGTAGTGATACTGAACACTGAAGCTTTCTTT. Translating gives CASSLRLVVILNTEAFF.

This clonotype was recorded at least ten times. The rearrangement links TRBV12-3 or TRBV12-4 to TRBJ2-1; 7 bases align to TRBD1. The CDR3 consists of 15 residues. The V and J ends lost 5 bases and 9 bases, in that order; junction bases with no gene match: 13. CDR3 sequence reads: CASSTLAAGGAEQFF. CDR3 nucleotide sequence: TGTGCCAGCAGTACTCTAGCCGCAGGGGGAGCTGAGCAGTTCTTC.

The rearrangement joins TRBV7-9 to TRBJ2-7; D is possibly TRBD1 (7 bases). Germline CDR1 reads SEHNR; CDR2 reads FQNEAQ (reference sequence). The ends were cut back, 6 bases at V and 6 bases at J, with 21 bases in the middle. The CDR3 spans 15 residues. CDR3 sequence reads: CASRPDRRVNGEQYF. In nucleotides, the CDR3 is TGTGCCAGCAGACCGGACAGGAGGGTTAACGGCGAGCAGTACTTC. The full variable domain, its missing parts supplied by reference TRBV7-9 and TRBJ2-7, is DTGVSQNPRHKITKRGQNVTFRCDPISEHNRLYWYRQTLGQGPEFLTYFQNEAQLEKSRLLSDRFSAERPKGSFSTLEIQRTEQGDSAMYLCASRPDRRVNGEQYFGPGTRLTVT.

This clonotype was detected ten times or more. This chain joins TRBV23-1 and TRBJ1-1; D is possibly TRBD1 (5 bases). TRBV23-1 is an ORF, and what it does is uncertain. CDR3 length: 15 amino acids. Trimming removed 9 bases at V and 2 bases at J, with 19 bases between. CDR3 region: CASSEEGRENTEAFF. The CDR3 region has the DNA TGCGCCAGTAGTGAGGAGGGGAGAGAAAACACTGAAGCTTTCTTT.

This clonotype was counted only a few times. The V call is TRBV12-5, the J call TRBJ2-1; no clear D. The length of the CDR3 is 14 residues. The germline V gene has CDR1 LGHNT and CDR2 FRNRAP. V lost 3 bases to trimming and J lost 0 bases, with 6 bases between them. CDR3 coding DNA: TGTGCTAGTGGTTTTGACCTCTCCTACAATGAGCAGTTCTTC. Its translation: CASGFDLSYNEQFF.

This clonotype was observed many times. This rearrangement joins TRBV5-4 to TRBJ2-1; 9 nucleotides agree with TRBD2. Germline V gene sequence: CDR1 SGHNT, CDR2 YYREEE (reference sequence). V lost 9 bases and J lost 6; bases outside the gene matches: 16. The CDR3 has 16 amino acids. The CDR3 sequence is CATGGSGRPRGNEQFF. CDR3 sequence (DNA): TGTGCCACCGGAGGGAGCGGGAGGCCCCGCGGCAATGAGCAGTTCTTC.

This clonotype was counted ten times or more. CDR3 residues: CASSLRRQLAYEQYF. The DNA of the CDR3 is TGTGCCAGCAGTCTGAGGCGGCAGTTAGCCTACGAGCAGTACTTC. The V call is TRBV5-6, the J call TRBJ2-7, with unresolved D. The CDR3 runs to 15 residues. Trimming left V 5 bases short and J 2 bases short, with 17 bases between. In germline, CDR1 is SGHDT, CDR2 YYEEEE.

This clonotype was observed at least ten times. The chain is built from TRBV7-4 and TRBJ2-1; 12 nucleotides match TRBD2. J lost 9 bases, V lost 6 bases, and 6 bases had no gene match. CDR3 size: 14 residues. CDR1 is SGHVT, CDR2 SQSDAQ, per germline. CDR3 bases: TGTGCCAGCAGGACTAGCGGGAGTACCGGTGAGCAGTTCTTC. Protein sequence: CASRTSGSTGEQFF.

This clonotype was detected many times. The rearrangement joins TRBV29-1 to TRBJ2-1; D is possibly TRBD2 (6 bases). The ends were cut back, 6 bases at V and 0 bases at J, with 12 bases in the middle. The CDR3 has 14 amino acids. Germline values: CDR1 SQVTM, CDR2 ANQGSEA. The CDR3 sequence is CSVVWRDSYNEQFF. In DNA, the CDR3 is TGCAGCGTCGTGTGGAGGGACTCCTACAATGAGCAGTTCTTC.

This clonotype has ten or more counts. The CDR3 region is CSVEDGEKLFF. CDR3 in DNA: TGCAGCGTTGAAGACGGGGAAAAACTGTTTTTT. This chain links TRBV29-1 with TRBJ1-4; D remains ambiguous. CDR1 and CDR2 (germline): SQVTM, ANQGSEA. The CDR3 totals 11 residues. The V end was cut by 0 bases, the J end by 8 bases, with 4 bases between.

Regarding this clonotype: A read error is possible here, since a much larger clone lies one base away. CDR3: CANSFRRTAGEQFF. CDR3 bases: TGTGCCAACAGCTTCCGTCGAACAGCGGGGGAGCAGTTCTTC. The chain couples TRBV5-5 to TRBJ2-1, with 7 bases identical to TRBD2. The CDR3 is 14 amino acids. The germline V gene has CDR1 SGHKS and CDR2 YYEKEE (reference sequence).

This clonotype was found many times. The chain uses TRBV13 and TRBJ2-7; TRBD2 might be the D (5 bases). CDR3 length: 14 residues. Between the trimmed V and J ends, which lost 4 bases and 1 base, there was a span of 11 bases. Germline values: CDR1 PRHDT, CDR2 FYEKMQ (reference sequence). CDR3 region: CASSYTRMSYEQYF. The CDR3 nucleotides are TGTGCCAGCAGCTACACTAGGATGTCCTACGAGCAGTACTTC.

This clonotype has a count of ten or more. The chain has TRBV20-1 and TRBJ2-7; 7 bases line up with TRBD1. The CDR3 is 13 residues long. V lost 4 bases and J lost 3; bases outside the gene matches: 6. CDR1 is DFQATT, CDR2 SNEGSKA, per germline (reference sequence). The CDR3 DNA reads TGCAGTGCTATGTCCCAGGGGGTCTACGAGCAGTACTTC. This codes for CSAMSQGVYEQYF.